This entry lists 19 T cell receptor beta chains sequenced from one sample in a study of T cell changes during pregnancy in multiple sclerosis. TCRdb's table, derived via immunoSEQ multiplex PCR, lists solely in-frame clones and lacks some. The sample shows around 25,000 clones, around four fifths of them seen only once. The source material was CD8+ T cells from peripheral blood mononuclear cells, sampled in the first trimester of pregnancy. The receptors shown here come from a female donor in good health, enrolled as a control in a pregnancy study.

This clone was detected only once. V gene TRBV19 combines with J gene TRBJ2-5, with a possible D match to TRBD2 (6 bases). Trimming removed 4 bases from V and 9 bases from J, with 15 bases in between. Germline lookup yields CDR1 LNHDA and CDR2 SQIVND (reference sequence). The CDR3 contains 13 residues. For the CDR3, the DNA is TGTGCCAGTAGTACGGGACTCGTCAGGGCCCAGTACTTC. The encoded protein is CASSTGLVRAQYF.

V usage is TRBV27 and J usage is TRBJ1-2; D unclear. Germline CDR1 MNHEY, CDR2 SMNVEV (reference sequence). This CDR3 has 13 amino acids. Trimming stripped 2 bases from V and 2 bases from J, with 6 bases between. The DNA of the CDR3 is TGTGCCAGCAGTTTAGGCGGCAACTATGGCTACACCTTC. This gives the protein CASSLGGNYGYTF.

This chain connects TRBV19 to TRBJ2-2, with D tentatively TRBD2 (5 bases). This CDR3 contains 14 residues. V lost 3 bases and J lost 1, with 6 bases in between. Germline V lookup: CDR1 LNHDA, CDR2 SQIVND (reference sequence). CDR3 DNA sequence: TGTGCCAGTAGTATTGGGAGGAACACCGGGGAGCTGTTTTTT. Protein: CASSIGRNTGELFF.

The V and J genes are TRBV19 and TRBJ2-5, with 9 bases matching TRBD2. This CDR3 contains 16 residues. V was clipped by 4 bases and J by 5 bases; unmatched bases: 11. Germline assignment: CDR1 LNHDA and CDR2 SQIVND (reference sequence). The CDR3: CASSTGLANLDETQYF. DNA for the CDR3: TGTGCCAGTAGTACGGGACTAGCCAACCTCGACGAGACCCAGTACTTC.

CDR3 protein: CASSSKGTAGSTIYF. The CDR3 DNA is TGTGCCAGCTCCTCCAAGGGAACTGCGGGGAGCACCATATATTTT. The rearrangement uses TRBV9 and TRBJ1-3; D gene ambiguous. V was shortened by 7 bases and J by 9 bases, with 23 bases between the two germline ends. This CDR3 has 15 amino acids. Germline V CDR1 and CDR2: SGDLS, YYNGEE.

The V and J genes are TRBV4-1 and TRBJ2-1, with D maybe TRBD1 (7 bases). The germline CDR1 and CDR2 sequences are MGHRA and YSYEKL. This CDR3 comprises 17 residues. The V gene lost 2 bases and the J gene lost 4 bases, with 18 bases spanning the gap. In DNA, the CDR3 is TGCGCCAGCAGCCAATCCCAGGGGGGTACCTTTTACAATGAGCAGTTCTTC. Translating gives CASSQSQGGTFYNEQFF.

V gene TRBV9 combines with J gene TRBJ1-6; the D is unclear. The CDR3 has 14 residues. V dropped 4 bases and J dropped 7 bases, with 12 bases sitting between them. Per germline, CDR1 SGDLS and CDR2 YYNGEE. CDR3 protein: CASSLEARNSPLHF. DNA of the CDR3: TGTGCCAGCAGCCTCGAGGCCCGCAATTCACCCCTCCACTTT.

The genes are TRBV19 and TRBJ2-2, with unresolved D. V dropped 1 base and J dropped 2 bases, with 11 bases sitting between them. Germline CDR1 reads LNHDA; CDR2 reads SQIVND (reference sequence). The CDR3 contains 16 residues. The CDR3 region has the DNA TGTGCCAGTAGTATAGGTAGCACATTAAACACCGGGGAGCTGTTTTTT. Amino acids: CASSIGSTLNTGELFF.

The genes are TRBV28 and TRBJ1-1; D gene ambiguous. CDR1 and CDR2 from the germline V gene are MDHEN and SYDVKM. Trimming took 5 bases from V and 1 from J, leaving 11 bases between them. CDR3 size: 14 residues. Written as DNA, the CDR3 is TGTGCCAGCAGTCCCCTGCGGCAGAACACTGAAGCTTTCTTT. As protein: CASSPLRQNTEAFF.

V and J are TRBV27 and TRBJ2-5, with D uncertain. Gene TRBJ2-7 matches the end of the DNA better, so the J call may be wrong. The CDR3 length is 11 residues. Germline-derived CDR1 and CDR2 are MNHEY and SMNVEV (reference sequence). CDR3 coding DNA: TGTGCCAGCAGTCAAACCTACGAGCAGTACTTC. Its protein is CASSQTYEQYF.

The chain carries TRBV27 and TRBJ1-1; the D gene is possibly TRBD1 (5 bases). Trimming took 0 bases from V and 4 from J, leaving 9 bases between them. CDR1 and CDR2 from the germline V gene are MNHEY and SMNVEV (reference sequence). The CDR3 contains 14 residues. CDR3 sequence: CASSLSRGTTEAFF. The CDR3 coding sequence is TGTGCCAGCAGTTTATCTCGGGGGACCACTGAAGCTTTCTTT.

In DNA form, the CDR3 reads TGTGCCAGCAGTGATCGTCCGGGGGGGATTACAGATACGCAGTATTTT. Its translation: CASSDRPGGITDTQYF. The genes are TRBV6-1 and TRBJ2-3, with TRBD2 matching over 8 bases. Germline CDR1 is MNHNS and CDR2 is SASEGT. This CDR3 contains 16 residues. V shed 3 bases and J 3 bases; nucleotides not matched to a gene: 8.

This chain links TRBV29-1 with TRBJ2-1; 10 nucleotides match TRBD2. CDR1 SQVTM and CDR2 ANQGSEA come from the germline V gene. The CDR3 runs 14 residues. CDR3 region: CHATPSGRGDEQFF. The CDR3 DNA sequence: TGCCACGCCACCCCCAGCGGGAGGGGGGATGAGCAGTTCTTC.

With regard to this clone: The same CDR3 also results from other DNA sequences found in this sample. The chain links TRBV5-1 to TRBJ2-7; 7 nucleotides match TRBD1. The length of the CDR3 is 13 residues. Germline CDR1 is SGHRS and CDR2 is YFSETQ. V shed 1 base, J shed 5 bases, and the junction held 3 bases outside the gene matches. The CDR3 loop is CASSLYRGNEQYF. The CDR3 region has the DNA TGCGCCAGCAGCTTGTACAGGGGTAACGAGCAGTACTTC.

The chain links TRBV6-5 to TRBJ2-1, with D perhaps matching TRBD2 (6 bases). Per the germline V gene, CDR1 is MNHEY and CDR2 is SVGAGI. CDR3 size: 14 residues. V lost 6 bases and J 4 bases, leaving 13 bases between the germline ends. The chain's CDR3 is CASSRDLKYNEQFF. The DNA for the CDR3 is TGTGCCAGCAGCCGGGACTTGAAGTACAATGAGCAGTTCTTC.

The chain is built from TRBV6-4 and TRBJ2-2, with a weak D call TRBD1 (8 bases). This CDR3 is built from 16 residues. Germline V CDR1 and CDR2: MRHNA, SNTAGT. V shed 2 bases and J shed 4 bases, with 14 bases lying between them. CDR3 in amino acids: CASSDQGGTGTGELFF. CDR3 DNA: TGTGCCAGCAGTGACCAGGGAGGGACAGGCACCGGGGAGCTGTTTTTT.

The chain employs TRBV27 and TRBJ2-5; 9 nucleotides agree with TRBD1. The germline CDR1 and CDR2 sequences are MNHEY and SMNVEV (reference sequence). The CDR3 runs 15 residues. The V and J ends lost 6 bases and 4 bases, in that order; junction bases with no gene match: 9. The CDR3 DNA sequence: TGTGCCAGCAGCGGGACAGGGTACTCAAGAGAGACCCAGTACTTC. Its protein is CASSGTGYSRETQYF.

V and J are TRBV19 and TRBJ2-7; TRBD2 might be the D (5 bases). Deletions cut 4 bases from V and 11 bases from J, with 15 bases between. Germline lookup yields CDR1 LNHDA and CDR2 SQIVND (reference sequence). The CDR3 has 12 residues. In nucleotides, the CDR3 is TGTGCCAGTAGTACCTCTGGGGAGCAGGAGTACTTC. Translated, it gives CASSTSGEQEYF. The full variable domain, rest sourced from reference TRBV19 and TRBJ2-7, is DGGITQSPKYLFRKEGQNVTLSCEQNLNHDAMYWYRQDPGQGLRLIYYSQIVNDFQKGDIAEGYSVSREKKESFPLTVTSAQKNPTAFYLCASSTSGEQEYFGPGTRLTVT.

This sequence joins TRBV6-4 and TRBJ2-1; 11 positions agree with TRBD2. Germline lookup yields CDR1 MRHNA and CDR2 SNTAGT. The CDR3 length is 16 residues. The trim removed 2 bases at V and 10 bases at J, leaving 10 bases unmatched. The CDR3 DNA is TGTGCCAGCAGTGACGGAATAGCGGGGGGGCCAGGAGAGCAGTTCTTC. Encoded protein: CASSDGIAGGPGEQFF.